This T cell receptor (beta chain) is drawn from a study of PD-L1 blockade in urothelial cancer. TCRdb's table, derived via immunoSEQ multiplex PCR, lists solely in-frame clones and lacks some. The table includes around 110,000 clones, approximately 90% detected once. Worth noting for this clone: The target antigen is unknown.

The time point here: peripheral blood 6 weeks after treatment start. Germline-derived CDR1 and CDR2 are SGHRS and YFSETQ. CDR3 length: 12 amino acids. V lost 3 bases and J lost 8, with 9 bases in between. Overall study findings and caveats: Enhanced expansion of tumor-associated blood clones at 3 weeks characterized durable-benefit patients. Pretreatment TCR clonality in blood under the median foretold superior survival.

This specimen was PBMCs, taken around atezolizumab (anti-PD-L1) treatment. The V gene is TRBV5-1, the J gene TRBJ2-1, with a tentative D call TRBD2 (6 bases). The sequence was obtained from a man aged 60 to 75 with urothelial cancer. CDR3 protein: CASSWDFYEQFF. The CDR3 DNA sequence: TGCGCCAGCAGCTGGGACTTCTATGAGCAGTTCTTC.